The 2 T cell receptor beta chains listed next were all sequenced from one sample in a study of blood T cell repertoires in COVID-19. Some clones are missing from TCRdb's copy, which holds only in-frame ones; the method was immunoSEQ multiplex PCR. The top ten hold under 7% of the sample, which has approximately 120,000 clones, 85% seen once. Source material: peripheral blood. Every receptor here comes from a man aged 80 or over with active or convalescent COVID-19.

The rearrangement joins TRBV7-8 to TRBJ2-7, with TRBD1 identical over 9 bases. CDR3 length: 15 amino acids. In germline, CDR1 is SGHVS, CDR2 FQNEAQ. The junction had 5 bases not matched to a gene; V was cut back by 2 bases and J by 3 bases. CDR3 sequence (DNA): TGTGCCAGCAGCTTACTGACGACAGGGGGCTACGAGCAGTACTTC. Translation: CASSLLTTGGYEQYF.

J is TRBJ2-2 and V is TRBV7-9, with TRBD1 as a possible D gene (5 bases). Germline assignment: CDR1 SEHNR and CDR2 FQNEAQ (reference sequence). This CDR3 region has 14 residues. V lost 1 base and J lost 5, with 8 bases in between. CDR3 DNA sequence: TGTGCCAGCAGCTTAGGGGGCAAAACCGGGGAGCTGTTTTTT. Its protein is CASSLGGKTGELFF.